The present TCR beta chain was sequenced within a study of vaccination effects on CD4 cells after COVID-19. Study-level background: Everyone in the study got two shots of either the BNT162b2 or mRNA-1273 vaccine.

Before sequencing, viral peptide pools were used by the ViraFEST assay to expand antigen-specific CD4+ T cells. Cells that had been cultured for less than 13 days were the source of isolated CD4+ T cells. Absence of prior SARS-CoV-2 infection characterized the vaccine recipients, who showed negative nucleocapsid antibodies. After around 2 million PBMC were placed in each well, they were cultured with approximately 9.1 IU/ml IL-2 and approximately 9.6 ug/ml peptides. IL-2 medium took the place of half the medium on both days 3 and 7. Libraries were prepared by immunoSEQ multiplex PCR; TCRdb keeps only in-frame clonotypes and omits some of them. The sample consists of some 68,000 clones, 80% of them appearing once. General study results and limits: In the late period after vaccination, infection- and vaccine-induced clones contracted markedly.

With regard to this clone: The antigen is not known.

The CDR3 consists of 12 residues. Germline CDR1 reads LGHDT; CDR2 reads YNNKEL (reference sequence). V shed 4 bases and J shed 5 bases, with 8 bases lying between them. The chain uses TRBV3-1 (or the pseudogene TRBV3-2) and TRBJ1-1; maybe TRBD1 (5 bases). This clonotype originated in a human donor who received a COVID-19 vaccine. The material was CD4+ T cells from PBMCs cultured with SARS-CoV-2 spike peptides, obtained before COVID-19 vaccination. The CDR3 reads CASSPRGTEAFF. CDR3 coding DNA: TGTGCCAGCAGCCCCCGGGGGACTGAAGCTTTCTTT.